Listed below are T cell receptor beta chains from one sample, sequenced in a study of shared clonotypes between healthy human individuals. The repertoire was sequenced with immunoSEQ multiplex PCR; TCRdb's copy has only in-frame clones and lacks some. This table holds some 2 million clones, around 95% found once. The specimen sequenced was naive CD4+ T cells sorted from blood. The receptors come from a young man in good health. Each CDR3 is given with its conserved first and last residue. The order of the fields is V gene, J gene, clone size, CDR3 length, D gene, CDR3 protein, CDR3 DNA. A D gene is named only where the DNA matches it firmly. Not all rows give a size; the values are once, few, many and, for expanded clones, a class.

>TRBV6-5|TRBJ2-7|-|15|TRBD1
CASSYSKTGNYEQYF
TGTGCCAGCAGTTACTCGAAGACAGGGAACTACGAGCAGTACTTC
>TRBV6-1|TRBJ1-5|-|14|-
CASSEADKNQPQHF
TGTGCCAGCAGTGAAGCGGACAAGAATCAGCCCCAGCATTTT
>TRBV30|TRBJ1-1|-|15|-
CAWSVRANKGTEAFF
TGTGCCTGGAGTGTCCGGGCGAATAAAGGCACTGAAGCTTTCTTT
>TRBV12-5|TRBJ2-7|once|12|-
CASGPGYHEQYF
TGTGCTAGTGGCCCGGGGTATCACGAGCAGTACTTC
>TRBV5-4|TRBJ2-3|-|13|-
CASSSHTTDTQYF
TGTGCCAGCAGCTCCCATACCACAGATACGCAGTATTTT
>TRBV29-1|TRBJ1-1|-|14|TRBD1
CSVEARRGRSEAFF
TGCAGCGTTGAAGCTAGGAGGGGGCGTTCTGAAGCTTTCTTT
>TRBV7-2|TRBJ2-1|-|16|TRBD2
CASSFRGRAVYNEQFF
TGTGCCAGCAGCTTTCGAGGGAGGGCCGTATACAATGAGCAGTTCTTC
>TRBV28|TRBJ1-1|-|12|TRBD1
CASSWDRREAFF
TGTGCCAGCAGTTGGGACAGGCGGGAAGCTTTCTTT
>TRBV11-2|TRBJ2-3|-|15|-
CASSRRDAGTDTQYF
TGTGCCAGCAGCAGGCGGGACGCGGGCACAGATACGCAGTATTTT
>TRBV5-1|TRBJ2-7|-|14|-
CASRRETRSYEQYF
TGCGCCAGCAGGCGGGAAACTAGGTCCTACGAGCAGTACTTC
>TRBV5-4|TRBJ1-2|-|15|-
CASSLRPEANYGYTF
TGTGCCAGCAGCCTGCGGCCCGAGGCCAACTATGGCTACACCTTC
>TRBV6-1|TRBJ1-5|once|15|-
CASSGGQFRDQPQHF
TGTGCCAGCAGTGGCGGACAGTTCCGGGATCAGCCCCAGCATTTT
>TRBV6-1|TRBJ2-1|-|13|-
CASTPAGSREQFF
TGTGCCAGCACCCCTGCGGGGTCAAGGGAGCAGTTCTTC
>TRBV7-9|TRBJ2-5|-|17|-
CASSLWPPPGAKETQYF
TGTGCCAGCAGCTTATGGCCCCCTCCGGGGGCAAAAGAGACCCAGTACTTC
>TRBV30|TRBJ2-1|-|12|-
CAWSPTYNEQFF
TGTGCCTGGAGTCCTACTTACAATGAGCAGTTCTTC
>TRBV5-1|TRBJ1-6|-|14|-
CASSEQGLGTPLHF
TGCGCCAGCAGTGAACAGGGTCTAGGGACACCCCTCCACTTT
>TRBV6-1|TRBJ2-7|-|14|-
CASDFPGTRNEQYF
TGTGCCAGTGACTTCCCTGGCACTCGGAACGAGCAGTACTTC
>TRBV18|TRBJ2-7|once|12|-
CASSPGLDEQYF
TGTGCCAGCTCACCGGGACTGGACGAGCAGTACTTC
>TRBV10-2|TRBJ2-1|once|12|-
CASSAQGIEQFF
TGCGCCAGCAGCGCACAGGGTATTGAGCAGTTCTTC
>TRBV29-1|TRBJ1-2|-|13|-
CSVYRESNYGYTF
TGCAGCGTATACAGGGAGTCTAACTATGGCTACACCTTC
>TRBV19|TRBJ2-1|-|15|TRBD2
CASSLRGSSYNEQFF
TGTGCCAGTAGTCTGCGGGGGAGCTCCTACAATGAGCAGTTCTTC
>TRBV10-1|TRBJ1-1|-|14|-
CASSGGSKNTEAFF
TGCGCCAGCAGTGGGGGATCAAAGAACACTGAAGCTTTCTTT
>TRBV9|TRBJ2-3|-|11|-
CASSVADTQYF
TGTGCCAGCAGCGTAGCCGATACGCAGTATTTT
>TRBV5-1|TRBJ2-2|-|15|TRBD2
CASSWGSGDTGELFF
TGCGCCAGCAGCTGGGGCAGCGGGGACACCGGGGAGCTGTTTTTT